The 3 T cell receptor beta chains below were found in one sample sequenced in a study of blood T cells in healthy people across ages. Next came a second PCR, run for about 6 to 12 cycles, which used a sample-barcoded 5' primer along with a J-beta primer mix. TCRdb reprocessed the 5' RACE reads with MiXCR, giving one entry per CDR3 protein. Altogether some 1.4 million distinct CDR3 sequences are present, 40% to 50% being singletons, with the ten largest covering around 8%. Sequenced input: blood. The receptor set was obtained from a woman younger than 35 in good health.

This chain joins TRBV5-4 and TRBJ2-1; the match to TRBD2 covers 11 bases. The V and J ends lost 0 bases and 0 bases, in that order; junction bases with no gene match: 5. The CDR3 contains 18 residues. In germline, CDR1 is SGHNT, CDR2 YYREEE (reference sequence). Here the CDR3 reads CASSLGAGLAGSYNEQFF. The CDR3, as DNA: TGTGCCAGCAGCTTGGGGGCTGGACTAGCGGGCTCCTACAATGAGCAGTTCTTC.

The gene calls are TRBV6-5 and TRBJ1-2; D gene ambiguous. CDR3 length: 18 amino acids. Germline-derived CDR1 and CDR2 are MNHEY and SVGAGI. Trimming cost V 0 bases and J 0 bases, with 17 bases left between them. CDR3 DNA: TGTGCCAGCAGTTACTCGGGTCCAAGGCAGGCCGCTAACTATGGCTACACCTTC. It encodes CASSYSGPRQAANYGYTF.

The gene calls are TRBV10-3 and TRBJ2-6, with TRBD2 as a possible D gene (5 bases). The V gene's germline CDR1 is ENHRY and CDR2 SYGVKD. Between the trimmed V and J ends, which lost 3 bases and 0 bases, there was a span of 6 bases. CDR3 length equals 15 residues. The CDR3 is CAISDGLSGANVLTF. The CDR3 DNA follows: TGTGCCATCAGTGACGGACTCTCTGGGGCCAACGTCCTGACTTTC.